A selection of T cell receptor beta chains follows, all from one sample in a study of molecular identifiers for immune sequencing clone quantification. TCRdb re-derived calls from the PCR reads in MiXCR, one entry per CDR3 protein. The sample lists hundreds of thousands of distinct CDR3 sequences; approximately 24% were seen once. Sequenced material: naive CD8+ T cells from blood, with Jurkat cell RNA spiked in. Receptor source: a human donor in good health. Some libraries in this study had Jurkat cell RNA spiked in. CDR3s include the opening cysteine and the closing phenylalanine or tryptophan. A D gene is named only where the DNA matches it firmly. Expanded clones are given a class, and other clones once, few, many or no size at all.

clone size: .
V gene: TRBV9
CDR3 length: 14
D gene: .
J gene: TRBJ1-4
CDR3 protein: CASSVGFGGEKPFF
CDR3 DNA: TGTGCCAGCAGCGTAGGCTTTGGAGGGGAAAAACCGTTTTTT

clone size: many
V gene: TRBV4-3
CDR3 length: 18
D gene: .
J gene: TRBJ2-6
CDR3 protein: CASSQDWGPSSGANVLTF
CDR3 DNA: TGCGCCAGCAGCCAAGATTGGGGGCCTTCCTCTGGGGCCAACGTCCTGACTTTC

clone size: few
V gene: TRBV3-2
CDR3 length: 17
D gene: .
J gene: TRBJ1-1
CDR3 protein: CASSQAPGQGMNTEAFF
CDR3 DNA: TGTGCCAGCAGCCAAGCCCCGGGACAGGGGATGAACACTGAAGCTTTCTTT

clone size: few
V gene: TRBV6-5
CDR3 length: 14
D gene: TRBD1
J gene: TRBJ2-7
CDR3 protein: CASTPRQGHYEQYF
CDR3 DNA: TGTGCCAGCACCCCGAGACAGGGGCACTACGAGCAGTACTTC

clone size: many
V gene: TRBV20-1
CDR3 length: 15
D gene: TRBD2
J gene: TRBJ2-3
CDR3 protein: CSARGQRGVADTQYF
CDR3 DNA: TGCAGTGCTAGAGGGCAACGGGGGGTTGCAGATACGCAGTATTTT

clone size: .
V gene: TRBV11-3
CDR3 length: 15
D gene: TRBD1
J gene: TRBJ2-7
CDR3 protein: CASSAGTGYSYEQYF
CDR3 DNA: TGTGCCAGCAGCGCCGGGACAGGTTATTCCTACGAGCAGTACTTC

clone size: many
V gene: TRBV5-1
CDR3 length: 16
D gene: .
J gene: TRBJ1-1
CDR3 protein: CASSLVSGGVGTEAFF
CDR3 DNA: TGCGCCAGCAGCTTGGTAAGCGGGGGCGTCGGCACTGAAGCTTTCTTT

clone size: many
V gene: TRBV12-3/TRBV12-4
CDR3 length: 13
D gene: .
J gene: TRBJ1-5
CDR3 protein: CASSLFGNQPQHF
CDR3 DNA: TGTGCCAGCAGTTTATTTGGCAATCAGCCCCAGCATTTT

clone size: few
V gene: TRBV6-6
CDR3 length: 12
D gene: .
J gene: TRBJ1-1
CDR3 protein: CASRLLNTEAFF
CDR3 DNA: TGTGCCAGCAGATTGCTGAACACTGAAGCTTTCTTT

clone size: few
V gene: TRBV27
CDR3 length: 15
D gene: TRBD2
J gene: TRBJ2-5
CDR3 protein: CASSRAGYLTETQYF
CDR3 DNA: TGTGCCAGCAGTCGAGCGGGATATTTAACGGAGACCCAGTATTTC

clone size: few
V gene: TRBV27
CDR3 length: 16
D gene: TRBD1
J gene: TRBJ1-5
CDR3 protein: CASSLGTGGSNQPQHF
CDR3 DNA: TGTGCCAGCAGTTTAGGGACAGGGGGTAGCAATCAGCCCCAGCATTTT

clone size: many
V gene: TRBV6-6
CDR3 length: 15
D gene: TRBD2
J gene: TRBJ2-3
CDR3 protein: CASSYSLAETDTQYF
CDR3 DNA: TGTGCCAGCAGTTACTCCCTAGCGGAGACAGATACGCAGTATTTT

clone size: many
V gene: TRBV5-4
CDR3 length: 14
D gene: .
J gene: TRBJ2-7
CDR3 protein: CASSSGLTPHEQYF
CDR3 DNA: TGTGCCAGCAGCTCGGGACTGACCCCCCACGAGCAGTACTTC

clone size: .
V gene: TRBV15
CDR3 length: 15
D gene: .
J gene: TRBJ1-3
CDR3 protein: CATSFRGQERNTIYF
CDR3 DNA: TGTGCCACCAGCTTCCGAGGGCAGGAACGAAACACCATATATTTT

clone size: .
V gene: TRBV6-6
CDR3 length: 15
D gene: .
J gene: TRBJ2-5
CDR3 protein: CASSYSKGGRETQYF
CDR3 DNA: TGTGCCAGCAGTTACTCGAAGGGCGGGCGAGAGACCCAGTACTTC

clone size: .
V gene: TRBV28
CDR3 length: 14
D gene: .
J gene: TRBJ1-5
CDR3 protein: CASSLIRANQPQHF
CDR3 DNA: TGTGCCAGCAGTTTGATCCGGGCAAATCAGCCCCAGCATTTT

clone size: few
V gene: TRBV7-9
CDR3 length: 14
D gene: .
J gene: TRBJ2-7
CDR3 protein: CASSFPGTPYEQYF
CDR3 DNA: TGTGCCAGCAGCTTTCCAGGGACCCCCTACGAGCAGTACTTC

clone size: many
V gene: TRBV11-2
CDR3 length: 15
D gene: TRBD2
J gene: TRBJ2-1
CDR3 protein: CASSLELAGGLEQFF
CDR3 DNA: TGTGCCAGCAGCTTAGAGCTAGCGGGGGGGCTTGAGCAGTTCTTC

clone size: many
V gene: TRBV7-9
CDR3 length: 15
D gene: TRBD1
J gene: TRBJ2-3
CDR3 protein: CASSSSGTGTDTQYF
CDR3 DNA: TGTGCCAGCAGCTCGTCCGGGACAGGCACAGATACGCAGTATTTT

clone size: .
V gene: TRBV27
CDR3 length: 14
D gene: TRBD1
J gene: TRBJ2-7
CDR3 protein: CASSFKDRGYEQYF
CDR3 DNA: TGTGCCAGCAGTTTTAAGGACAGGGGGTACGAGCAGTACTTC

clone size: .
V gene: TRBV4-1
CDR3 length: 16
D gene: .
J gene: TRBJ1-6
CDR3 protein: CASSDGGGLYNSPLHF
CDR3 DNA: TGCGCCAGCAGCGATGGGGGGGGCCTCTATAATTCACCCCTCCACTTT

clone size: .
V gene: TRBV6-2/TRBV6-3
CDR3 length: 13
D gene: .
J gene: TRBJ2-7
CDR3 protein: CASSLGGQNEQYF
CDR3 DNA: TGTGCCAGCAGTTTGGGGGGGCAGAACGAGCAGTACTTC